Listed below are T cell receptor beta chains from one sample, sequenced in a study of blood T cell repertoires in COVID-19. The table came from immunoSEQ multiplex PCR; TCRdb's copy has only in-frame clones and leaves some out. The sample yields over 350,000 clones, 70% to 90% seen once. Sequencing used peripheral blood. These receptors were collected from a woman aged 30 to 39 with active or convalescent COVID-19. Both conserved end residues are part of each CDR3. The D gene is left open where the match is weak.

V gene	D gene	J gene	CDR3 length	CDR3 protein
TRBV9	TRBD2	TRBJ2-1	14	CASSVVSGVDEQFF
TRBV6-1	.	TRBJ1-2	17	CASSEVGGQGSNYGYTF
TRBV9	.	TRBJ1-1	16	CASSPYASTWNTEAFF
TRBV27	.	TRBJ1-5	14	CASSLSSSGQPQHF
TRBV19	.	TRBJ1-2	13	CASKPGLAYGYTF
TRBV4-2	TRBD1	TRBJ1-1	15	CASSRGGQGNTEAFF
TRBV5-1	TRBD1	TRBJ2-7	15	CASSFSGQGAVEQYF
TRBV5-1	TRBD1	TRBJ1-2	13	CASSPGTGDGYTF
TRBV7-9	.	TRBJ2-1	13	CASSWEPGNEQFF
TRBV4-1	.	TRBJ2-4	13	CASSQDLLNIQYF
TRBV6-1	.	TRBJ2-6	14	CASSEHSGANVLTF
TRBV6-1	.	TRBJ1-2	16	CASSEAWVTGNYGYTF
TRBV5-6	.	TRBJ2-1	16	CASRPGGRSSYNEQFF
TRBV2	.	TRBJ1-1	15	CASRTLGGGNTEAFF
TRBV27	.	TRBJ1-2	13	CASSPGVSYGYTF
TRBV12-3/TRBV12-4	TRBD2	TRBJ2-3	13	CASGSGRRDTQYF
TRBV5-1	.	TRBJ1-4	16	CASSLTGISTNEKLFF
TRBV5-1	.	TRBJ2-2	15	CASSLAAGVPGELFF
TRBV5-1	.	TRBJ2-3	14	CASSLGQVTDTQYF
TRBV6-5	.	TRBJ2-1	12	CAARWDKNEQFF